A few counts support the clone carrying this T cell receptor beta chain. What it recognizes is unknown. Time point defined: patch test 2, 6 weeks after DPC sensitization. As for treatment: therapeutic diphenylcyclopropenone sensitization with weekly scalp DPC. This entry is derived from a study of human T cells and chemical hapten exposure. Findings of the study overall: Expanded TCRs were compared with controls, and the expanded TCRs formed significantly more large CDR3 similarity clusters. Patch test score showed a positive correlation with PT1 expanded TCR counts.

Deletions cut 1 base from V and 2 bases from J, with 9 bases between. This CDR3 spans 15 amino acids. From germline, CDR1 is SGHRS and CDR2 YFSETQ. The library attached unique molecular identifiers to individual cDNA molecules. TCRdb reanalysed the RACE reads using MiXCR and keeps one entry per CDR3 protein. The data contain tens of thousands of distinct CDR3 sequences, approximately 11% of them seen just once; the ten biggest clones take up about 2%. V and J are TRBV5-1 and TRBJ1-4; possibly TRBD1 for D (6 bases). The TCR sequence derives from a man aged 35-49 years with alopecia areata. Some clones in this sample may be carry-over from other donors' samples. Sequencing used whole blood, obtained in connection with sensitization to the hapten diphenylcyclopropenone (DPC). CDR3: CASSLTGQTNEKLFF. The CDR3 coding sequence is TGCGCCAGCAGCTTGACCGGACAGACTAATGAAAAACTGTTTTTT.